This T cell receptor (beta chain) was documented in a study of memory CD4+ T cells and cytomegalovirus serostatus (dated by TCRdb to about 2019). In the study overall: The roughly 33 healthy Belgian adults in the cohort included 9 who were CMV seropositive and some 25 who were CMV seronegative. To replicate a published TCR-based CMV serostatus classifier, the researchers sequenced the CD4+ memory TCRbeta repertoires of a Belgian cohort whose cytomegalovirus serostatus was known.

A FACSAria II was used to sort memory CD4+ T cells, defined as single viable CD3+CD4+CD8-CD45RO+ cells. To determine CMV serostatus, a Roche Elecsys assay was used that detects serum IgG against CMV pp150, pp28, p38 and p52. Once the samples were thawed, total CD4+ T cells were enriched through positive selection using CD4 magnetic microbeads. The samples came from a separate study whose specific focus was interrogating the CD4+ T cell memory repertoire. Peripheral blood mononuclear cells were isolated and cryopreserved according to standard operating procedures, and serum was kept at -80 degrees C. Staining used CD3-PerCP (BW264/56), CD4-APC (RPA-T4), CD45RO-PE (UCHT1) and CD8-Pacific Orange (3B5) antibodies, with Sytox blue excluding non-viable cells. Genomic DNA was extracted from sorted cells with the Quick-DNA Microprep Kit. Amplification of TCRbeta DNA was done with the immunoSEQ hsTCRbeta kit, following the protocol from the manufacturer. An Illumina MiSeq instrument was used to sequence the TCRbeta libraries. The source study handled its data this way. After out-of-frame sequences were removed, under 2.5 million distinct TCRbeta sequences remained, averaging around 61,000 per individual. Each individual was scored using the number of 150 to 200 previously reported CMV-associated TCRbeta sequences that the individual carried and the total number of productive distinct TCRbeta sequences. A beta-binomial model was reimplemented in Python, and scikit-learn random forests with default parameters were trained on data from the US cohort. On the Belgian cohort, classifier performance was reported as the median AUC, along with percentile confidence intervals, across 10,000 bootstrap iterations. TCRdb stores this immuneACCESS table with in-frame sequences only. Part of the clones is absent; in the studies checked, under half of the shortfall reflects unresolved V genes, and no reason is known for the rest. V, J and clone size were drawn from that table, and D and trimming were deduced from the DNA. This sample is represented by some 50,000 clones; 60% to 80% of them were singletons. The ten most abundant clones make up roughly 0.6% of the sample.

Trimming removed 2 bases from V and 2 bases from J, leaving 7 bases between the germline ends. The germline V gene sets CDR1 to KGHSH and CDR2 to LQKENI. Inclusive of the bounding cysteine and phenylalanine, the CDR3 is 14 residues long. The CDR3 DNA has 42 bases and is translated from base 1. For this clone: Its antigen is not yet known. The record has no base qualities; no much larger clone is one base away.

General study outcomes and caveats: On the Belgian cohort, the classifier built on the original framework reached a median bootstrapped AUC of nearly 0.96, with a 95% CI of 0.76-1.00. Unlike the original study, which covered naive and memory CD4+ and CD8+ populations, the Belgian study sequenced only CD4+CD45RO+ memory cells. Among the approximately 160 previously reported CMV-associated TCRbeta sequences, roughly 68 showed up in the CD4+ memory repertoires, with each one found in between one and five individuals. Results were interpreted as suggesting that the CMV-associated TCR signature is largely present in the CD4+ memory repertoire. For predicting CMV serostatus, the median bootstrapped AUC was roughly 0.95 using the original framework and roughly 0.91 using a US-trained random forest.

Sequencing used memory CD4+ T cells from blood. The V gene is TRBV18 and the J gene is TRBJ1-5; there is no confident call for the D gene. This TCR was recovered from an adult in good health and CMV-seronegative. The CDR3 has the sequence CASSPRDGNQPQHF. The nucleotide sequence is given as TGTGCCAGCTCACCAAGAGACGGCAATCAGCCCCAGCATTTT.